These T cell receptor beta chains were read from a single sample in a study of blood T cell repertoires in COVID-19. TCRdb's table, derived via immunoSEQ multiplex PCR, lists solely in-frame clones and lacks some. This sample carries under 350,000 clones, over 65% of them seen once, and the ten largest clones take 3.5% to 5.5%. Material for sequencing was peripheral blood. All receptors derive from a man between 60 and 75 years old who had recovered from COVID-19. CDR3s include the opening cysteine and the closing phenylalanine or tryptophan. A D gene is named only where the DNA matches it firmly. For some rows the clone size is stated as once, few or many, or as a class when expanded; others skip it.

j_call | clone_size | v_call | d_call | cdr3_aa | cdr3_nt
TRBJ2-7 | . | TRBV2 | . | CASSVQVYEQYF | TGTGCCAGCAGTGTTCAGGTCTACGAGCAGTACTTC
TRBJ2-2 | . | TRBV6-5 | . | CASSSRFGELFF | TGTGCCAGCAGTTCCAGGTTCGGGGAGCTGTTTTTT
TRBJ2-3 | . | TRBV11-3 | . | CASSSAGETTDTQYF | TGTGCCAGCAGCTCCGCAGGGGAAACCACAGATACGCAGTATTTT
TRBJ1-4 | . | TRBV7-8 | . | CASSSNMAGVREKLFF | TGTGCCAGCAGCTCGAATATGGCGGGCGTAAGAGAAAAACTGTTTTTT
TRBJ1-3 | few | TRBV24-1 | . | CATSDRRGTIYF | TGTGCCACCAGTGACCGTCGGGGCACCATATATTTT
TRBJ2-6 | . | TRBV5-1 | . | CASSLRQVSGANVLTF | TGCGCCAGCAGCTTGCGCCAGGTTTCTGGGGCCAACGTCCTGACTTTC
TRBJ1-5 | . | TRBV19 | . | CASSQNRRSGHQPQHF | TGTGCCAGTAGTCAAAACAGGAGATCCGGGCATCAGCCCCAGCATTTT
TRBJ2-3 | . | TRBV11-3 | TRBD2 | CASSFLAGGRTDTQYF | TGTGCCAGCAGCTTTCTTGCGGGGGGTCGCACAGATACGCAGTATTTT
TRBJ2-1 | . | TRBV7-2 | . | CASSLALGHEQFF | TGTGCCAGCAGCTTAGCGCTGGGGCATGAGCAGTTCTTC
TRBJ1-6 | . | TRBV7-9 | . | CASSPMGRDSPLHF | TGTGCCAGCAGCCCCATGGGCAGGGATTCACCCCTCCACTTT
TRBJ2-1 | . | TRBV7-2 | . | CASSLQYNEQFF | TGTGCCAGCAGCCTGCAGTACAATGAGCAGTTCTTC